The entry below describes one T cell receptor beta chain. TCRdb reprocessed the 5' RACE reads via MiXCR and lists one record per CDR3 protein. The data hold hundreds of thousands of distinct CDR3 sequences, with about a sixth observed a single time. The source of the sample is a study of T-cell memory formation after mild COVID-19. As for the study in general: TCR clusters were mostly donor specific.

Material for sequencing was PBMCs or a T cell subset sorted from them (not recorded which). The sequence was obtained from a man aged 18 to 35 who had mild COVID-19 (a few samples of this study predate the infection). Cell type and time point are not known.

The CDR3 DNA reads TGTGCCAGCACCGTCAGCGGGGGCGCCTACAATGAGCAGTTCTTC. Protein sequence: CASTVSGGAYNEQFF. The chain recombines TRBV6-5 with TRBJ2-1, with TRBD2 matching 8 bases. The CDR3 length is 15 residues. Looked up from germline, CDR1 is MNHEY and CDR2 is SVGAGI. Trimming at V came to 7 bases and at J to 2 bases, leaving 7 bases not matched to a gene.